This TCR beta chain was profiled in a study of T cell changes during pregnancy in multiple sclerosis. Sequencing was performed with immunoSEQ multiplex PCR; in TCRdb, only in-frame clones are kept and a portion is missing. The sample shows 55,000 to 70,000 clones, about nine tenths of them seen only once. Germline V gives CDR1 SGHVS, CDR2 FQNEAQ. The CDR3 is made up of 17 amino acids. With 1 base clipped from V and 1 base from J, the junction kept 6 bases outside the gene matches. The sequence came from a female donor with multiple sclerosis, enrolled in a pregnancy study. The genes are TRBV7-8 and TRBJ1-1; the match to TRBD1 covers 10 bases. The specimen was CD4+ T cells from peripheral blood mononuclear cells, collected after pregnancy. The CDR3, as DNA: TGTGCCAGCAGCTTAGGTACCGGACAGGGGGAGAACACTGAAGCTTTCTTT. This sequence encodes CASSLGTGQGENTEAFF.